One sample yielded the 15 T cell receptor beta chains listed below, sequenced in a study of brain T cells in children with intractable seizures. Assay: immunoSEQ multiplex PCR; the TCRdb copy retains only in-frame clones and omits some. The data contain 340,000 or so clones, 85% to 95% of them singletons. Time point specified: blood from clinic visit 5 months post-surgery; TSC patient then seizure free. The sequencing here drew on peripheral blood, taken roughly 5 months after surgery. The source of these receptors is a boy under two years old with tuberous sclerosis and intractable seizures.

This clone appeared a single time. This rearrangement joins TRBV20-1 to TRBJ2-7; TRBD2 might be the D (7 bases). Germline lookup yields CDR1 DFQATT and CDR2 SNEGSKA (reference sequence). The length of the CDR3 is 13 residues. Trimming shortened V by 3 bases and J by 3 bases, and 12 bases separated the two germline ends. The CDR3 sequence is CSASRGDNYEQYF. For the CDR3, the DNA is TGCAGTGCTAGTCGGGGGGACAACTACGAGCAGTACTTC.

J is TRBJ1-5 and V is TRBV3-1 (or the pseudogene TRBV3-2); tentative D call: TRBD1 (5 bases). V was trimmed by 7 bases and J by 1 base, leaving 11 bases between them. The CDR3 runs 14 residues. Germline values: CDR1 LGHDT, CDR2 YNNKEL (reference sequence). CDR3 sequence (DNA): TGTGCCAGCACCCAGGGTTGGAGCAATCAGCCCCAGCATTTT. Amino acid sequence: CASTQGWSNQPQHF.

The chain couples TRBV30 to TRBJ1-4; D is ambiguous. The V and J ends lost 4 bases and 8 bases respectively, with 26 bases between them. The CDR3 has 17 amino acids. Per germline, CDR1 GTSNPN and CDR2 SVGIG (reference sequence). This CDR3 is CAWTHLETGGGREKLFF. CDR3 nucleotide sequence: TGTGCCTGGACCCACCTCGAGACCGGAGGCGGGAGGGAAAAACTGTTTTTT.

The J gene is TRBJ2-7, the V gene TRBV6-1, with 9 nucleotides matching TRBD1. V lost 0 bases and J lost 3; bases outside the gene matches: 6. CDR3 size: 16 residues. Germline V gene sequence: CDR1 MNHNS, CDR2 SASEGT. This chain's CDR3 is CASSEAQDRGVYEQYF. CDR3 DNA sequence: TGTGCCAGCAGTGAAGCTCAGGACAGGGGAGTCTACGAGCAGTACTTC.

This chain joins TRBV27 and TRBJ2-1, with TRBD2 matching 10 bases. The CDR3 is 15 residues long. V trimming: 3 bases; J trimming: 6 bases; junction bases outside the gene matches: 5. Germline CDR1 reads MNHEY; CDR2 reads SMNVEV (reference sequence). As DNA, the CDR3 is TGTGCCAGCAGTTTTTCTAGCGGGGGCATCAATGAGCAGTTCTTC. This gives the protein CASSFSSGGINEQFF.

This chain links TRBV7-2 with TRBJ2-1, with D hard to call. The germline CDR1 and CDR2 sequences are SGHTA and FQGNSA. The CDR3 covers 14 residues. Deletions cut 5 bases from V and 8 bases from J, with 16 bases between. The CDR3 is CASSPLLRPDEQFF. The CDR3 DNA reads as TGTGCCAGCAGCCCTCTTCTGCGGCCGGATGAGCAGTTCTTC.

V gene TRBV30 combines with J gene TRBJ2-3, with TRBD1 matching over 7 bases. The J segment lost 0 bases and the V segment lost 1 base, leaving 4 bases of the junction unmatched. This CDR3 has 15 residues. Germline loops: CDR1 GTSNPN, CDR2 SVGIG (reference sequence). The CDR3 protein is CAWSARDSSTDTQYF. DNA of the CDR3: TGTGCCTGGAGTGCGAGGGACAGTAGCACAGATACGCAGTATTTT.

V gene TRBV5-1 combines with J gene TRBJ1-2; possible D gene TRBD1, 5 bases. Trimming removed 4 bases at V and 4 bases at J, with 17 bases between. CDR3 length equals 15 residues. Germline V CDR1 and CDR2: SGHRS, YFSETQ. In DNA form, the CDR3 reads TGCGCCAGCAGCCCGTCACTCGGGACGGTCTATGGCTACACCTTC. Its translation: CASSPSLGTVYGYTF.

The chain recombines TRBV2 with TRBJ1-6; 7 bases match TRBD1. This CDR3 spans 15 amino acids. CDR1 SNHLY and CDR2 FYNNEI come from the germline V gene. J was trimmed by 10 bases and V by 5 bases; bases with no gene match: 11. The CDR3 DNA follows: TGTGCCAGCAGTTTTGAGGACAGGTTTTACTCACCCCTCCACTTT. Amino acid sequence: CASSFEDRFYSPLHF. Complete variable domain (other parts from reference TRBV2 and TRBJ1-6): EPEVTQTPSHQVTQMGQEVILRCVPISNHLYFYWYRQILGQKVEFLVSFYNNEISEKSEIFDDQFSVERPDGSNFTLKIRSTKLEDSAMYFCASSFEDRFYSPLHFGNGTRLTVT.

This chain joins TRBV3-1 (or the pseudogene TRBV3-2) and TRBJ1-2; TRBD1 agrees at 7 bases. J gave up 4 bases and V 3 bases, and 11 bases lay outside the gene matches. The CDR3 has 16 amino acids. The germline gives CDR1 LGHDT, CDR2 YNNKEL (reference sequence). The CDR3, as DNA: TGTGCCAGCAGCCATAATACAGGGGAGGAGGTCTATGGCTACACCTTC. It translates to CASSHNTGEEVYGYTF.

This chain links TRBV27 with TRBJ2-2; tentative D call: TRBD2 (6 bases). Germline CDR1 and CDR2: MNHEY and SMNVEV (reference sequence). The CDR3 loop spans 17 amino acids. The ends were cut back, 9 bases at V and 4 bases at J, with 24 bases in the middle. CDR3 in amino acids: CASRRTWDPGSTGELFF. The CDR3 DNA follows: TGTGCCAGTCGAAGAACGTGGGACCCCGGGAGCACCGGGGAGCTGTTTTTT.

The chain's CDR3 is CASSQGRVAFF. The CDR3, as DNA: TGTGCCAGCAGCCAGGGTAGGGTAGCTTTCTTT. V gene TRBV6-5 combines with J gene TRBJ1-1; tentative D call: TRBD1 (5 bases). The germline gives CDR1 MNHEY, CDR2 SVGAGI. Trimming took 6 bases from V and 10 from J, leaving 12 bases between them. The CDR3 loop spans 11 amino acids.

For the CDR3, the DNA is TGTGCCAGCTCACCACCGGCGCAGGGGGAATTCGGCTATGGCTACACCTTC. As protein: CASSPPAQGEFGYGYTF. The rearrangement links TRBV18 to TRBJ1-2; 7 bases fit TRBD1. This CDR3 spans 17 amino acids. CDR1 and CDR2 from the germline V gene are KGHSH and LQKENI. Germline trimming cut 0 bases from V and 4 bases from J; bases unmatched to any gene: 11.

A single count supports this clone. DNA for the CDR3: TGTGCCAGCAAGACAGGGAACTATGGCTACACCTTC. Translation gives CASKTGNYGYTF. The chain is built from TRBV6-5 and TRBJ1-2, with 7 bases that match TRBD1. V lost 7 bases and J lost 2; bases outside the gene matches: 1. The length of the CDR3 is 12 residues. CDR1 is MNHEY and CDR2 is SVGAGI in the germline V gene.

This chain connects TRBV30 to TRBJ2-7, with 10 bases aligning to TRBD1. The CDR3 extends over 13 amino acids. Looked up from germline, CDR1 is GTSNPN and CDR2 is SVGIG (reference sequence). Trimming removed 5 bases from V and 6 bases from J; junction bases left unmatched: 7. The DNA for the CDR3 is TGTGCCTGGGACGGGACAGGGGCAGGCGAGCAGTACTTC. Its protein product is CAWDGTGAGEQYF.